In this sample, the clone carrying this TCR beta chain turned up many times. A single record per CDR3 protein comes from TCRdb applying MiXCR to the RACE reads. The sample holds about 190,000 distinct CDR3 sequences; more than 20% are singletons and the top ten take approximately 2.3%. The time point was: patch test 3, about 24 weeks after DPC sensitization. As to treatment: therapeutic diphenylcyclopropenone sensitization with weekly scalp DPC. The data were taken from a study of human T cells and chemical hapten exposure. The source was whole blood, collected in connection with sensitization to the hapten diphenylcyclopropenone (DPC). The sequence was obtained from a woman in her thirties or forties with alopecia areata. Some clones in this sample may be carry-over from other donors' samples.

CDR3 loop: CASSFFVNQPQHF. The CDR3 DNA sequence: TGTGCCAGCAGCTTTTTTGTTAATCAGCCCCAGCATTTT. This chain connects TRBV7-2 to TRBJ1-5; D is uncertain. V was pared by 3 bases and J by 4 bases, with 7 bases between. Germline values: CDR1 SGHTA, CDR2 FQGNSA. CDR3 length: 13 amino acids.